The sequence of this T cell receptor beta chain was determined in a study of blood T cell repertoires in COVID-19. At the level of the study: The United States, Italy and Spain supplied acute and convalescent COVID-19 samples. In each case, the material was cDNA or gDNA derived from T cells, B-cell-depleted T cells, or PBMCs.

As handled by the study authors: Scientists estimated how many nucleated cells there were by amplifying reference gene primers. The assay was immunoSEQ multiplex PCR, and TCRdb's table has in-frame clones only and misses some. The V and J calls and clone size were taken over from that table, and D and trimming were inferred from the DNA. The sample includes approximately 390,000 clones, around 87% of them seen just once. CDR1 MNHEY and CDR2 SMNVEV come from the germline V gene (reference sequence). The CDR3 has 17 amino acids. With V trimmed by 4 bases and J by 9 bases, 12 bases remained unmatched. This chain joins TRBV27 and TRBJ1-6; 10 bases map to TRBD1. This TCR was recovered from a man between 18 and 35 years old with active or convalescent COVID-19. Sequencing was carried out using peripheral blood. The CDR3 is CASSWVGTTGGGSPLHF. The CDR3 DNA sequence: TGTGCCAGCAGTTGGGTGGGGACGACAGGGGGCGGTTCACCCCTCCACTTT.